The 16 T cell receptor beta chains reported below all come from one sample, sequenced in a study of OX40 agonist ivuxolimab in advanced cancers. Sequenced by immunoSEQ multiplex PCR; TCRdb stores in-frame clones only, minus some. The table lists about 21,000 clones, roughly 80% of them singletons. The starting material was CD4+ or CD8+ T cells sorted from blood, obtained in a trial of the OX40 agonist ivuxolimab. The receptors derive from an adult with an advanced solid tumor such as melanoma, head and neck, liver or kidney cancer.

The rearrangement links TRBV18 to TRBJ2-5; D not certain. The CDR3 loop spans 13 amino acids. Germline V CDR1 and CDR2: KGHSH, LQKENI. The germline V and J ends were trimmed by 3 bases and 3 bases, with 8 bases remaining between them. CDR3: CASSPDGKETQYF. CDR3 DNA sequence: TGTGCCAGCTCACCTGACGGAAAAGAGACCCAGTACTTC. Complete variable domain (other parts from reference TRBV18 and TRBJ2-5): NAGVMQNPRHLVRRRGQEARLRCSPMKGHSHVYWYRQLPEEGLKFMVYLQKENIIDESGMPKERFSAEFPKEGPSILRIQQVVRGDSAAYFCASSPDGKETQYFGPGTRLLVL.

CDR3 DNA: TGTGCCAGCAGTGAAGTGACAGGGATACAAGAGACCCAGTACTTC. Protein sequence: CASSEVTGIQETQYF. The J gene is TRBJ2-5, the V gene TRBV25-1; 7 positions agree with TRBD1. CDR1 is MGHDK, CDR2 SYGVNS, per germline. CDR3 length: 15 residues. Trimming took 2 bases from V and 2 from J; bases not matched to a gene: 5.

This clone was detected once. The genes are TRBV30 and TRBJ2-7, with no clear D. The germline V and J ends were trimmed by 0 bases and 4 bases, with 10 bases remaining between them. This CDR3 contains 13 residues. The V gene's germline CDR1 is GTSNPN and CDR2 SVGIG (reference sequence). The CDR3 DNA sequence: TGTGCCTGGAGTGTAAGGGTTGGATACGAGCAGTACTTC. This codes for CAWSVRVGYEQYF. The full variable domain, in which reference TRBV30 and TRBJ2-7 provide the parts outside the CDR3, is SQTIHQWPATLVQPVGSPLSLECTVEGTSNPNLYWYRQAAGRGLQLLFYSVGIGQISSEVPQNLSASRPQDRQFILSSKKLLLSDSGFYLCAWSVRVGYEQYFGPGTRLTVT.

V usage is TRBV5-6 and J usage is TRBJ1-3; TRBD1 aligns across 8 bases. CDR3 length equals 16 residues. CDR1 SGHDT and CDR2 YYEEEE come from the germline V gene. Trimming cost V 3 bases and J 0 bases; bases outside gene matches: 5. The CDR3 reads CASSWTGLDSGNTIYF. CDR3 in DNA: TGTGCCAGCAGCTGGACAGGGCTTGACTCTGGAAACACCATATATTTT.

The genes are TRBV19 and TRBJ2-3; 9 bases line up with TRBD2. V trimming: 3 bases; J trimming: 5 bases; junction bases outside the gene matches: 6. Germline V CDR1 and CDR2: LNHDA, SQIVND (reference sequence). The CDR3 is 15 residues long. The CDR3 reads CASSILAGSLDTQYF. CDR3 in DNA: TGTGCCAGTAGTATCCTAGCGGGAAGCCTAGATACGCAGTATTTT.

J is TRBJ2-5 and V is TRBV28; TRBD2 matches 7 bases. The J segment lost 4 bases and the V segment lost 6 bases, leaving 5 bases of the junction unmatched. This CDR3 comprises 13 residues. Germline V gene sequence: CDR1 MDHEN, CDR2 SYDVKM. CDR3 DNA sequence: TGTGCCAGCAGACTGGGAGGGAGAGAGACCCAGTACTTC. This encodes CASRLGGRETQYF.

J is TRBJ1-2 and V is TRBV27, with TRBD1 matching 9 bases. Germline CDR1 and CDR2: MNHEY and SMNVEV (reference sequence). There are 14 residues in the CDR3. The trim removed 4 bases at V and 6 bases at J, leaving 6 bases unmatched. The CDR3 DNA reads TGTGCCAGCAGTTCGACCGGGACAGGGAATGGCTACACCTTC. Translating gives CASSSTGTGNGYTF.

Points on this clone: The same CDR3 is also encoded by other DNA sequences in this sample. The rearrangement links TRBV19 to TRBJ2-2; D perhaps matches TRBD2 (6 bases). Germline CDR1 and CDR2: LNHDA and SQIVND (reference sequence). The CDR3 runs to 13 residues. Trimming stripped 5 bases from V and 4 bases from J, with 8 bases between. The CDR3 sequence: CASSLGGTGELFF. The CDR3 DNA reads TGTGCCAGTAGTTTGGGGGGCACCGGGGAGCTGTTTTTT.

The chain recombines TRBV6-5 with TRBJ1-5; D gene uncertain. The V gene's germline CDR1 is MNHEY and CDR2 SVGAGI. The V end lost 2 bases, the J end lost 3 bases, and 8 bases lay between the germline ends. The CDR3 sequence is 14 residues long. CDR3: CASSYGPNNQPQHF. The CDR3 DNA reads as TGTGCCAGCAGTTACGGACCGAACAATCAGCCCCAGCATTTT.

The count of this clone is one. The chain carries TRBV5-1 and TRBJ2-7; no reliable D call. Trimming stripped 0 bases from V and 1 base from J, with 14 bases between. The CDR3 runs to 16 residues. Germline-derived CDR1 and CDR2 are SGHRS and YFSETQ. In DNA form, the CDR3 reads TGCGCCAGCAGCTTGGCCCCTTACGACGCATCCTACGAGCAGTACTTC. It encodes CASSLAPYDASYEQYF.

The chain employs TRBV30 and TRBJ2-1; no reliable D call. Trimming pared 5 bases from V and 7 bases from J, leaving 9 bases between. The CDR3 contains 11 residues. Germline CDR1 reads GTSNPN; CDR2 reads SVGIG (reference sequence). CDR3 residues: CAWDFRNEQFF. CDR3 nucleotides: TGTGCCTGGGACTTTAGGAATGAGCAGTTCTTC.

This chain links TRBV29-1 with TRBJ2-7; 8 bases fit TRBD1. V lost 7 bases to trimming and J lost 0 bases; unmatched junction nucleotides: 5. CDR3 size: 13 residues. From germline, CDR1 is SQVTM and CDR2 ANQGSEA. The CDR3 loop is CSALTGDSYEQYF. The CDR3 DNA reads TGCAGCGCTCTGACAGGGGACTCCTACGAGCAGTACTTC.

This clone was detected only once. The chain combines TRBV4-1 with TRBJ2-7, with TRBD2 identical over 10 bases. The CDR3 is 16 residues long. With 4 bases clipped from V and 2 bases from J, the junction kept 8 bases outside the gene matches. Germline V gives CDR1 MGHRA, CDR2 YSYEKL. The CDR3 DNA sequence: TGCGCCAGCAGCCGCACACTAGCGGGATTAGCCTACGAGCAGTACTTC. It specifies CASSRTLAGLAYEQYF.

The chain recombines TRBV5-1 with TRBJ2-5; D is uncertain. V was shortened by 2 bases and J by 4 bases, with 12 bases between the two germline ends. CDR1 and CDR2 from the germline V gene are SGHRS and YFSETQ. The CDR3 covers 14 residues. As DNA, the CDR3 is TGCGCCAGCAGCTTCTACAGCGCTTTAGAGACCCAGTACTTC. Its protein product is CASSFYSALETQYF. The variable domain in full, completed from reference TRBV5-1 and TRBJ2-5, reads KAGVTQTPRYLIKTRGQQVTLSCSPISGHRSVSWYQQTPGQGLQFLFEYFSETQRNKGNFPGRFSGRQFSNSRSEMNVSTLELGDSALYLCASSFYSALETQYFGPGTRLLVL.

V gene TRBV10-3 combines with J gene TRBJ2-1, with a possible D match to TRBD1 (6 bases). Between the trimmed V and J ends, which lost 5 bases and 4 bases, there was a span of 12 bases. CDR3 length: 14 residues. Germline V lookup: CDR1 ENHRY, CDR2 SYGVKD. CDR3 sequence reads: CAISRQVTYNEQFF. The CDR3, as DNA: TGTGCCATCAGTCGACAGGTTACATACAATGAGCAGTTCTTC.

The chain has TRBV9 and TRBJ1-1; weak D call: TRBD1 (6 bases). The length of the CDR3 is 13 residues. Germline-derived CDR1 and CDR2 are SGDLS and YYNGEE. V gave up 5 bases and J gave up 8 bases, with 16 bases separating them. The CDR3 bases are TGTGCCAGCAGTACGATACACAGGGCCGAAGCTTTCTTT. Amino acid sequence: CASSTIHRAEAFF.